The rows below give T cell receptor beta chains drawn from one sample of a study of T cell responses to AZD1222 COVID-19 vaccine. TCRdb keeps only in-frame clones here, not all; method: immunoSEQ multiplex PCR. The sample carries 100,000 or so clones, more than 85% recorded once. The sample was peripheral blood, taken 28 days after the second AZD1222 dose. Every receptor here comes from an adult who received the AZD1222 COVID-19 vaccine. Both conserved end residues are part of each CDR3. Each record gives: V gene, CDR3 length, clone size, CDR3 protein. Clone sizes are given selectively: once, few, many, or a class where the clone is expanded.

TRBV11-3,16,-,CASSSERGSSYNEQFF
TRBV6-5,15,-,CASSYSGGPSEKLFF
TRBV2,17,-,CASRPPPTGGLRDEQFF
TRBV29-1,14,-,CSVAFGSPAYEQYF
TRBV19,16,-,CASSINAGGSTDTQYF
TRBV29-1,17,-,CSAPLDRAFSGANVLTF
TRBV9,16,few,CASSLKNTVADTEAFF
TRBV2,14,-,CASSASSRTDTQYF
TRBV6-5,14,-,CASRGLGGADTQYF
TRBV11-2,12,-,CASSLQNTEAFF
TRBV5-8,13,-,CASSTYQLDGYTF
TRBV14,16,-,CASSQEVGGAKNIQYF
TRBV27,16,-,CASSPRDRGRGTEAFF
TRBV11-3,20,-,CASSLERGQRGRTNTGELFF
TRBV4-1,13,-,CASSHPRNTEAFF
TRBV13,16,-,CASSSDTSSQNTEAFF
TRBV7-6,15,-,CASSLGTGGNYGYTF
TRBV3-1/TRBV3-2,19,-,CASSQQRGSGSISNTEAFF
TRBV19,15,-,CASSIGLSSYNEQFF
TRBV30,14,-,CAWSLGTGGETQYF
TRBV12-3/TRBV12-4,13,-,CASSQYSNQPQHF
TRBV7-2,13,-,CASSLGPYQPQHF
TRBV7-2,16,-,CASSLEGAVKYNEQFF